This T cell receptor (beta chain) was sequenced in a study of cytomegalovirus exposure and HLA in healthy donors. Regarding the study as a whole: Among immune exposure information, only CMV serostatus was available. In a later analysis, CMV-associated beta chains were mostly HLA-associated, it appeared. Associated with HLA alleles at 0.05 false discovery rate in a later analysis were some 18,000 TCR beta sequences. Later analysis suggested links between common viral pathogens and several top significant clusters.

This clone occurred once. Its matching antigen is unknown. Primers for the PCR totalled 60 Vbeta and 13 Jbeta. Profiling relied on immunoSEQ multiplex PCR, and the TCRdb table lists in-frame clones only, not all of them. The sample consists of 150,000 to 200,000 clones, 60% to 80% of them appearing once. Source material: PBMCs. The TCR was taken from a woman between 50 and 59 years old in good health and CMV-seropositive.

This CDR3 reads CASSLGQRALYTEAFF. As DNA, the CDR3 is TGTGCCAGCAGCCTCGGACAGAGAGCCCTGTACACTGAAGCTTTCTTT. The gene calls are TRBV5-8 and TRBJ1-1, with D tentatively TRBD1 (6 bases). V lost 4 bases, J lost 3 bases, and 19 bases lay in between. Germline V gives CDR1 SGHTS, CDR2 YDEGEE. The CDR3 length is 16 residues. Together with reference TRBV5-8 and TRBJ1-1, the CDR3 gives the full variable domain: EAGVTQSPTHLIKTRGQQATLRCSPISGHTSVYWYQQALGLGLQFLLWYDEGEERNRGNFPPRFSGRQFPNYSSELNVNALELEDSALYLCASSLGQRALYTEAFFGQGTRLTVV.